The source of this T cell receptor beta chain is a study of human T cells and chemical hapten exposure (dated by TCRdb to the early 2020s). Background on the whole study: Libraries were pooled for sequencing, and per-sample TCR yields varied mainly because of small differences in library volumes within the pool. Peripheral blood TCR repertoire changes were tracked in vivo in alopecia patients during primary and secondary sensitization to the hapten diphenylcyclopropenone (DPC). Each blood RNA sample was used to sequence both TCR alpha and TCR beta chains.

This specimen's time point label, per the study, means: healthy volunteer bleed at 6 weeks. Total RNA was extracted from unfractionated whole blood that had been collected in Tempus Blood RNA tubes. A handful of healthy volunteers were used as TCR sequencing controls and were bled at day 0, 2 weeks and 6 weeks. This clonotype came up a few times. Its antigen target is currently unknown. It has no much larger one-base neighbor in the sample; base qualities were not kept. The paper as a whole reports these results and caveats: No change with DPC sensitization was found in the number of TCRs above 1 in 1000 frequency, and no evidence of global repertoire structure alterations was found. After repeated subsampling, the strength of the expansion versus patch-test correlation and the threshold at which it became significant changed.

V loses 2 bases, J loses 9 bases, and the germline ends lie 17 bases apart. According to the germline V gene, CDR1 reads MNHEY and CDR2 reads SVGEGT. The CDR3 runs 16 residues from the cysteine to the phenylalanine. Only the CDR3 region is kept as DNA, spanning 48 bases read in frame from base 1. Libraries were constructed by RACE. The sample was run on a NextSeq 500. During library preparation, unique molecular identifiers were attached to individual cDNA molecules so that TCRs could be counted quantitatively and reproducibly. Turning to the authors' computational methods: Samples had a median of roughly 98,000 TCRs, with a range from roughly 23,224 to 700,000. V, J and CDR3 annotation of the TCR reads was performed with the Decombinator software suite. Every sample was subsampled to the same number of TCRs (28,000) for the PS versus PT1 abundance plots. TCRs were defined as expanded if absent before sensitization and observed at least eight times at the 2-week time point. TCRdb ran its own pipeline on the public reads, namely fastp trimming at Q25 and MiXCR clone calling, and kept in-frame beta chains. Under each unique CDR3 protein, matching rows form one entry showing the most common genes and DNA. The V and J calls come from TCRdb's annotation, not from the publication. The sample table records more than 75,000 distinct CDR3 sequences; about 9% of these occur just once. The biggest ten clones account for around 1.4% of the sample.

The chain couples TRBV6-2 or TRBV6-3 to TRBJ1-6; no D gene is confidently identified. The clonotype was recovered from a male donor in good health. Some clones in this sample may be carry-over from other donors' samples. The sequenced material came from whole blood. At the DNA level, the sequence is TGTGCCAGCAGTTACCCCTTCGAGGGTATGAGTTCACCCCTCCACTTT. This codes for CASSYPFEGMSSPLHF.